The clone carrying this T cell receptor beta chain was counted once. As yet, its antigen is unknown. This table comes from immunoSEQ multiplex PCR, and its TCRdb copy is limited to in-frame clones, with some not included. The sample contains about 85,000 clones, approximately 89% of which appear only once. The record originates from a study of graft-versus-host responses after intestinal transplantation. Overall study: Recipients got multivisceral, liver-intestinal, or isolated intestinal transplants.

The CDR3 contains 13 residues. CDR1 and CDR2 (germline): SGHDT, YYEEEE. The V and J ends lost 3 bases and 1 base respectively, with 7 bases between them. This sequence joins TRBV5-6 and TRBJ1-1; D is ambiguous. The receptor was isolated from a human donor who was the organ donor for an intestinal transplant. The source material was unstimulated CD8+ T cells sorted from spleen or lymph node cells, sampled before transplant. CDR3 region: CASSSNGNTEAFF. CDR3 sequence (DNA): TGTGCCAGCAGCTCGAATGGGAACACTGAAGCTTTCTTT.